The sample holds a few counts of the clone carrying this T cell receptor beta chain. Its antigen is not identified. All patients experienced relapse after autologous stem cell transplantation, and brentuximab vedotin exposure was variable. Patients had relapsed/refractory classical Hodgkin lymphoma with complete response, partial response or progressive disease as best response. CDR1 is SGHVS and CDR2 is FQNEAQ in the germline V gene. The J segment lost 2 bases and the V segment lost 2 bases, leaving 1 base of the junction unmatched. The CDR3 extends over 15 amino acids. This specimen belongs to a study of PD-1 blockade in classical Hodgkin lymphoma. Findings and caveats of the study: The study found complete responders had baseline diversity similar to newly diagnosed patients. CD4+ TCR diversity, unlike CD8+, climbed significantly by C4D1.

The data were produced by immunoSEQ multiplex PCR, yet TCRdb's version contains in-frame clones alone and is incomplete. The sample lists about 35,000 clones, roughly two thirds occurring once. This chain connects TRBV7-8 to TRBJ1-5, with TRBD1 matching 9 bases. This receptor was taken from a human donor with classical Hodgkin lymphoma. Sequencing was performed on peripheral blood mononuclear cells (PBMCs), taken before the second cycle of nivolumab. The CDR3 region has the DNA TGTGCCAGCAGCTTAAGGACAGGGGGCAATCAGCCCCAGCATTTT. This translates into CASSLRTGGNQPQHF.